Following are 27 T cell receptor beta chains from one sample sequenced in a study of T cells after yellow fever vaccination. MiXCR was run by TCRdb on the 5' RACE reads, yielding one entry per CDR3 protein. Among 500,000 to 650,000 distinct CDR3 sequences listed, 13% were seen once. This specimen consisted of PBMCs, obtained on the day of the yellow fever booster vaccination. The receptors come from a young man who received the YFV17D yellow fever vaccine.

Only a few counts were recorded for this clonotype. V and J are TRBV5-1 and TRBJ1-1, with TRBD1 matching over 8 bases. This CDR3 comprises 18 residues. V shed 1 base, J shed 2 bases, and the junction held 13 bases outside the gene matches. Per germline, CDR1 SGHRS and CDR2 YFSETQ. The CDR3 spells CASSLLAGGASLNTEAFF. CDR3 coding DNA: TGCGCCAGCAGCTTGTTAGCAGGGGGCGCAAGCCTAAACACTGAAGCTTTCTTT.

This chain joins TRBV18 and TRBJ2-3; unclear D gene. The V gene lost 0 bases and the J gene lost 1 base, with 5 bases spanning the gap. The CDR3 is 14 amino acids. The V gene's germline CDR1 is KGHSH and CDR2 LQKENI. In DNA, the CDR3 is TGTGCCAGCTCACCACCGTCGGGCACAGATACGCAGTATTTT. Its translation: CASSPPSGTDTQYF. Filled out from reference TRBV18 and TRBJ2-3, the complete variable domain reads NAGVMQNPRHLVRRRGQEARLRCSPMKGHSHVYWYRQLPEEGLKFMVYLQKENIIDESGMPKERFSAEFPKEGPSILRIQQVVRGDSAAYFCASSPPSGTDTQYFGPGTRLTVL.

The V call is TRBV19, the J call TRBJ1-1; 8 nucleotides agree with TRBD1. CDR1 is LNHDA and CDR2 is SQIVND in the germline V gene (reference sequence). There are 16 residues in the CDR3. J lost 6 bases, V lost 2 bases, and 11 bases had no gene match. In DNA form, the CDR3 reads TGTGCCAGTAGTATAAGAGTGGGGACAGGCCCGCCTGAAGCTTTCTTT. Protein: CASSIRVGTGPPEAFF.

This clonotype was seen more than once but under ten times. The V and J genes are TRBV12-3 or TRBV12-4 and TRBJ2-7, with TRBD2 matching 8 bases. V shed 5 bases and J 3 bases; nucleotides not matched to a gene: 6. This CDR3 spans 14 amino acids. In nucleotides, the CDR3 is TGTGCCAGCAGTCTTAGCGGGAATCTCTACGAGCAGTACTTC. It translates to CASSLSGNLYEQYF.

The chain uses TRBV6-5 and TRBJ2-1; 7 positions agree with TRBD1. The V segment lost 4 bases and the J segment 6 bases; nucleotides outside the gene matches: 12. CDR1 is MNHEY, CDR2 SVGAGI, per germline. This CDR3 is 16 amino acids long. The CDR3 protein is CASSSTGWGNGNEQFF. As DNA, the CDR3 is TGTGCCAGCAGTTCGACAGGGTGGGGGAATGGCAATGAGCAGTTCTTC.

The chain joins TRBV14 to TRBJ2-1; a weak D match, TRBD2 (6 bases). The CDR3 has 14 amino acids. Germline values: CDR1 SGHDN, CDR2 FVKESK. V was shortened by 1 base and J by 8 bases, with 12 bases between the two germline ends. The CDR3 DNA reads as TGTGCCAGCAGCCAAGCTGGGAGGCGGGATGAGCAGTTCTTC. It is translated as CASSQAGRRDEQFF.

V usage is TRBV20-1 and J usage is TRBJ1-6; no clear D gene. V lost 5 bases, J lost 5 bases, and 10 bases lay in between. This CDR3 is built from 13 residues. From germline, CDR1 is DFQATT and CDR2 SNEGSKA (reference sequence). The CDR3 nucleotides read TGCAGTGCTTCCCCCGACAATAATTCACCCCTCCACTTT. As protein: CSASPDNNSPLHF.

This rearrangement joins TRBV10-3 to TRBJ2-2; no clear D gene. This CDR3 spans 16 amino acids. V lost 0 bases, J lost 5 bases, and 13 bases lay in between. CDR1 and CDR2 (germline): ENHRY, SYGVKD. The CDR3 nucleotides are TGTGCCATCAGTGAGTCGGCCGGGTTTGGAACCGGGGAGCTGTTTTTT. Protein: CAISESAGFGTGELFF.

A word on this clonotype: A junction end diverges from the germline sequence, so it may reflect a read error. This chain links TRBV20-1 with TRBJ2-7; 11 bases agree with TRBD2. The CDR3 has 17 amino acids. The germline CDR1 and CDR2 sequences are DFQATT and SNEGSKA (reference sequence). In DNA form, the CDR3 reads TGCTGTGCTAGCGGCCTAGCGGGAGGTATAAGGACCTACGAGCAGTACTTC. Translating it yields CCASGLAGGIRTYEQYF.

The CDR3 DNA sequence: TGTGCCAGCAGCTTAAACACCGGACTAGCGGGAGATCCTGATACGCAGTATTTT. Protein sequence: CASSLNTGLAGDPDTQYF. The rearrangement uses TRBV7-3 and TRBJ2-3; 13 bases map to TRBD2. Germline V gene data show CDR1 as SGHTA and CDR2 as FQGTGA. V shed 1 base, J shed 6 bases, and the junction held 10 bases outside the gene matches. The CDR3 runs 18 residues.

This clonotype has just a few counts. The chain carries TRBV29-1 and TRBJ2-5; no firm D call. The CDR3 contains 14 residues. The V gene lost 1 base and the J gene lost 0 bases, with 9 bases spanning the gap. The germline V gene has CDR1 SQVTM and CDR2 ANQGSEA. CDR3 loop: CSVEGAPNQETQYF. The CDR3 DNA reads as TGCAGCGTTGAAGGGGCACCTAACCAAGAGACCCAGTACTTC.

The chain recombines TRBV25-1 with TRBJ2-1, with unresolved D. Germline loops: CDR1 MGHDK, CDR2 SYGVNS. V was trimmed by 7 bases and J by 7 bases, leaving 11 bases between them. CDR3 length: 12 amino acids. For the CDR3, the DNA is TGTGCCAGCAATGGGTACAAGAATGAGCAGTTCTTC. It yields the protein CASNGYKNEQFF.

The table lists this clonotype with a few counts. The V gene is TRBV29-1, the J gene TRBJ2-1; TRBD1 aligns across 7 bases. V gave up 4 bases and J gave up 8 bases; unmatched junction bases: 8. Looked up from germline, CDR1 is SQVTM and CDR2 is ANQGSEA. This CDR3 has 13 residues. CDR3 nucleotide sequence: TGCAGCGTTGGACAGGGCGAGGCCGATGAGCAGTTCTTC. This sequence encodes CSVGQGEADEQFF.

This clonotype was observed a few times. The V gene is TRBV5-5, the J gene TRBJ2-5; D remains ambiguous. Germline V gene lookup returns CDR1 SGHKS and CDR2 YYEKEE (reference sequence). The germline V and J ends were trimmed by 6 bases and 1 base, with 16 bases remaining between them. The CDR3 runs 15 residues. The CDR3 DNA reads as TGTGCCAGCACCCTAGATGGGGTCCCCCAAGAGACCCAGTACTTC. This codes for CASTLDGVPQETQYF.

The rearrangement links TRBV30 to TRBJ2-1, with D possibly TRBD1 on 5 matching bases. Germline CDR1 and CDR2: GTSNPN and SVGIG (reference sequence). Trimming shortened V by 3 bases and J by 7 bases, and 10 bases separated the two germline ends. This CDR3 has 12 residues. The CDR3 is CAWSRVGNEQFF. The CDR3 bases are TGTGCCTGGAGCAGGGTCGGGAATGAGCAGTTCTTC.

In its sample, this clonotype was seen a few times. The chain uses TRBV3-1 and TRBJ2-7; D remains ambiguous. Germline V gene sequence: CDR1 LGHDT, CDR2 YNNKEL (reference sequence). Trimming pared 8 bases from V and 6 bases from J, leaving 11 bases between. The CDR3 consists of 11 residues. The CDR3 DNA follows: TGTGCCAGCGGCAGCTCGGGCGAGCAGTACTTC. This encodes CASGSSGEQYF.

The J gene is TRBJ2-1, the V gene TRBV29-1; the match to TRBD2 covers 12 bases. J gave up 8 bases and V 0 bases, and 8 bases lay outside the gene matches. CDR1 is SQVTM, CDR2 ANQGSEA, per germline. The CDR3 is made up of 16 amino acids. CDR3 region: CSVEDQTSGSSDEQFF. The CDR3 DNA reads as TGCAGCGTTGAAGATCAGACTAGCGGGAGTAGCGATGAGCAGTTCTTC.

As to this clonotype: Without the conserved terminal phenylalanine or tryptophan, this CDR3 likely stems from a read error. The V call is TRBV5-6, the J call TRBJ2-5; TRBD1 agrees at 9 bases. The CDR3 is made up of 13 amino acids. V lost 10 bases, J lost 5 bases, and 9 bases stayed unmatched. The V gene's germline CDR1 is SGHDT and CDR2 YYEEEE. This CDR3 is CAVSTGGRETQYS. The CDR3 DNA follows: TGTGCCGTCAGTACAGGGGGCAGGGAGACCCAGTACTCC.

The chain joins TRBV7-9 to TRBJ1-2; a weak D match, TRBD1 (6 bases). Trimming pared 1 base from V and 8 bases from J, leaving 17 bases between. In germline, CDR1 is SEHNR, CDR2 FQNEAQ (reference sequence). CDR3 size: 15 residues. The DNA of the CDR3 is TGTGCCAGCAGCTTAGATACGGAGACAGGCTTGGGCTACACCTTC. It specifies CASSLDTETGLGYTF.

This clonotype was counted between two and nine times. This rearrangement joins TRBV9 to TRBJ2-1, with 10 bases matching TRBD1. V lost 2 bases and J lost 3; bases outside the gene matches: 11. The CDR3 is made up of 18 amino acids. CDR1 is SGDLS and CDR2 is YYNGEE in the germline V gene. As DNA, the CDR3 is TGTGCCAGCAGCGTTTCCTTGGGGGGGGACAGGGGCTACAATGAGCAGTTCTTC. It is translated as CASSVSLGGDRGYNEQFF.

The V and J genes are TRBV4-3 and TRBJ2-2; tentative D call: TRBD2 (6 bases). The V gene's germline CDR1 is LGHNA and CDR2 YSLEER. Trimming cost V 1 base and J 3 bases, with 15 bases left between them. The CDR3 contains 17 residues. CDR3 residues: CASSQVLEGLDTGELFF. The DNA for the CDR3 is TGCGCCAGCAGCCAAGTCTTGGAGGGCCTAGACACCGGGGAGCTGTTTTTT.

J is TRBJ2-7 and V is TRBV7-2; D may be TRBD1 (6 bases). This CDR3 has 13 residues. Trimming shortened V by 5 bases and J by 6 bases, and 14 bases separated the two germline ends. The V gene's germline CDR1 is SGHTA and CDR2 FQGNSA. The CDR3 DNA is TGTGCCAGCAGCGCAACAGGGTTGCGCGAGCAGTACTTC. This codes for CASSATGLREQYF.

Of note for this clonotype: One end of the junction varies from germline; a read error may be responsible. This chain joins TRBV12-3 or TRBV12-4 and TRBJ2-1; D gene ambiguous. The CDR3 length is 12 residues. CDR3 sequence (DNA): TGTGCCAGCAGTTTATTCGGCGGAGATGCATACTTC. This codes for CASSLFGGDAYF.

This clonotype was observed a few times. The chain couples TRBV15 to TRBJ2-1; TRBD2 matches at 8 bases. V trimming: 6 bases; J trimming: 5 bases; junction bases outside the gene matches: 3. The CDR3 consists of 13 residues. Per the germline V gene, CDR1 is LNHNV and CDR2 is YYDKDF (reference sequence). The CDR3 is CATRGLVNNEQFF. Written as DNA, the CDR3 is TGTGCCACCAGGGGACTAGTAAACAATGAGCAGTTCTTC.

This chain uses TRBV28 with TRBJ1-1; 7 bases are a match to TRBD1. Germline CDR1 is MDHEN and CDR2 is SYDVKM. This CDR3 comprises 13 residues. V shed 5 bases and J 10 bases; nucleotides not matched to a gene: 10. CDR3 nucleotide sequence: TGTGCCAGCAGTGCCAGACAGGGCTCGCGAGCTTTCTTT. Protein: CASSARQGSRAFF.

This clonotype was seen a few times. The CDR3 protein is CSATPRYSYEQYF. CDR3 sequence (DNA): TGCAGTGCGACCCCAAGATACAGCTACGAGCAGTACTTC. The chain employs TRBV20-1 and TRBJ2-7; no definite D call. Germline V CDR1 and CDR2: DFQATT, SNEGSKA (reference sequence). The CDR3 extends over 13 amino acids. Trimming took off 6 bases at V and 3 bases at J, with 15 bases between the two ends.

This chain connects TRBV5-1 to TRBJ2-5; no reliable D call. V lost 4 bases and J 2 bases, leaving 12 bases between the germline ends. The CDR3 has 14 amino acids. Looked up from germline, CDR1 is SGHRS and CDR2 is YFSETQ. CDR3 in amino acids: CASSSSSIQETQYF. In DNA form, the CDR3 reads TGCGCCAGCAGCAGTTCCAGCATACAAGAGACCCAGTACTTC. Based on the CDR3 plus reference TRBV5-1 and TRBJ2-5, the full variable domain is KAGVTQTPRYLIKTRGQQVTLSCSPISGHRSVSWYQQTPGQGLQFLFEYFSETQRNKGNFPGRFSGRQFSNSRSEMNVSTLELGDSALYLCASSSSSIQETQYFGPGTRLLVL.